The 9 T cell receptor beta chains in this list originate from one sample, sequenced in a study of cytotoxic CD8 clonotypes in ibrutinib-treated CLL. TCRdb's table, derived via immunoSEQ multiplex PCR, lists solely in-frame clones and lacks some. The table shows 120,000 to 150,000 clones, with roughly 80% occurring only once. Material: PBMCs, obtained after 12 months of ibrutinib treatment. The source of these receptors is a human donor with chronic lymphocytic leukemia.

This clone occurred a few times. The chain links TRBV5-1 to TRBJ1-3; D not certain. V lost 3 bases and J 4 bases, leaving 11 bases between the germline ends. CDR1 is SGHRS and CDR2 is YFSETQ in the germline V gene. This CDR3 spans 14 amino acids. CDR3 sequence: CASSSGPEGNTIYF. CDR3 bases: TGCGCCAGCAGCTCGGGCCCGGAGGGAAACACCATATATTTT.

This chain uses TRBV27 with TRBJ1-5; 8 nucleotides align to TRBD1. The ends lost 8 bases at V and 2 bases at J; junction bases unmatched: 8. The germline V gene encodes CDR1 MNHEY and CDR2 SMNVEV (reference sequence). The CDR3 is 15 residues long. For the CDR3, the DNA is TGTGCCAGCCGATCGCAGGGGGCCGGCAATCAGCCCCAGCATTTT. It codes for CASRSQGAGNQPQHF.

The chain is built from TRBV19 and TRBJ2-5; D possibly uses TRBD1 or TRBD2 (5 bases each). CDR1 and CDR2 (germline): LNHDA, SQIVND (reference sequence). CDR3 size: 14 residues. Trimming stripped 7 bases from V and 2 bases from J, with 14 bases between. CDR3: CASNNLGEQETQYF. The CDR3 DNA follows: TGTGCCAGTAACAATCTAGGGGAGCAAGAGACCCAGTACTTC.

This clone was counted a single time. The gene calls are TRBV5-1 and TRBJ2-7, with 7 bases lining up with TRBD1. The CDR3 has 16 residues. Looked up from germline, CDR1 is SGHRS and CDR2 is YFSETQ. V dropped 1 base and J dropped 3; count of bases not matched to a gene: 10. This CDR3 is CASSLLTGQVSYEQYF. DNA for the CDR3: TGCGCCAGCAGCTTGTTAACCGGACAGGTTAGCTACGAGCAGTACTTC.

The chain is built from TRBV11-2 and TRBJ2-7, with a weak D call TRBD2 (6 bases). V lost 4 bases and J 0 bases, leaving 16 bases between the germline ends. CDR3 length: 16 residues. Germline V gene data show CDR1 as SGHAT and CDR2 as FQNNGV. CDR3 sequence (DNA): TGTGCCAGCAGCTCTCCGGGGGACGTGTTCTCCTACGAGCAGTACTTC. This sequence encodes CASSSPGDVFSYEQYF.

The sample holds one count of this clone. The rearrangement uses TRBV6-5 and TRBJ1-3, with TRBD1 matching over 7 bases. The CDR3 runs 14 residues. Trimming took 6 bases from V and 9 from J; bases not matched to a gene: 11. The V gene's germline CDR1 is MNHEY and CDR2 SVGAGI. The CDR3 loop reads CASSPTTGSRTIYF. The CDR3 nucleotides are TGTGCCAGCAGCCCGACGACAGGGTCGCGCACCATATATTTT.

The chain recombines TRBV27 with TRBJ2-2; tentative D call: TRBD2 (6 bases). This CDR3 is 12 amino acids long. V was shortened by 9 bases and J by 6 bases, with 11 bases between the two germline ends. Germline V gene data show CDR1 as MNHEY and CDR2 as SMNVEV (reference sequence). CDR3 bases: TGTGCCAGTCGTTCGGGGGCCGGGGAGCTGTTTTTT. Translating gives CASRSGAGELFF.

The V gene is TRBV5-1, the J gene TRBJ1-3; D is undetermined. The germline V and J ends were trimmed by 0 bases and 4 bases, with 2 bases remaining between them. Germline V gene data show CDR1 as SGHRS and CDR2 as YFSETQ. The CDR3 consists of 12 residues. The CDR3 sequence is CASSLVGNTIYF. The CDR3 region has the DNA TGCGCCAGCAGCTTGGTAGGAAACACCATATATTTT.

This clone was seen only once. V gene TRBV18 combines with J gene TRBJ2-3, with a possible D match to TRBD2 (6 bases). V lost 4 bases to trimming and J lost 5 bases, with 7 bases between them. This CDR3 is 12 amino acids long. Germline CDR1 KGHSH, CDR2 LQKENI. The CDR3 region is CASSRGEDTQYF. The CDR3 coding sequence is TGTGCCAGCTCACGCGGGGAAGATACGCAGTATTTT. The whole variable domain, remainder taken from reference TRBV18 and TRBJ2-3, is NAGVMQNPRHLVRRRGQEARLRCSPMKGHSHVYWYRQLPEEGLKFMVYLQKENIIDESGMPKERFSAEFPKEGPSILRIQQVVRGDSAAYFCASSRGEDTQYFGPGTRLTVL.